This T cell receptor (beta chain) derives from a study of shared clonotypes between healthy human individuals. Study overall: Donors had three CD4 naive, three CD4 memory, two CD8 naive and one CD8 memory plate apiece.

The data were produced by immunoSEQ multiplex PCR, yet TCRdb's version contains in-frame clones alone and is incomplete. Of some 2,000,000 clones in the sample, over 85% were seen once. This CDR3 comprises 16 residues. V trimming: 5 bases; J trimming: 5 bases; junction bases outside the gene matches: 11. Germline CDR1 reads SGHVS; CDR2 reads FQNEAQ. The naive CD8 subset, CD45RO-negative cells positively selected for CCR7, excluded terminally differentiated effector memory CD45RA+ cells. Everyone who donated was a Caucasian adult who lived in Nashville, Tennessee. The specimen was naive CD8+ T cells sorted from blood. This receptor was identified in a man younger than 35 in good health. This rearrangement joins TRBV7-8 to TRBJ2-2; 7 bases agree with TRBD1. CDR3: CASSNNWDSWTGELFF. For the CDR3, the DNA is TGTGCCAGCAGCAATAATTGGGACAGTTGGACCGGGGAGCTGTTTTTT.